One sample yielded the 5 T cell receptor beta chains listed below, sequenced in a study of T cell responses to AZD1222 COVID-19 vaccine. Using immunoSEQ multiplex PCR, the repertoire was profiled, and TCRdb retains in-frame clones only, with some absent. The sample yields some 100,000 clones, 88% seen once. Sequencing used peripheral blood, obtained on day 0 of MenACWY control vaccination. The receptors come from an adult in good health.

As concerns this clone: Other DNA sequences in the same sample also yield this CDR3. J is TRBJ1-2 and V is TRBV9; D remains ambiguous. The V end was cut by 0 bases, the J end by 4 bases, with 10 bases between. CDR1 SGDLS and CDR2 YYNGEE come from the germline V gene. The CDR3 consists of 14 residues. The CDR3 here is CASSVDPEGYGYTF. The CDR3 coding sequence is TGTGCCAGCAGCGTAGATCCGGAGGGCTATGGCTACACCTTC.

This clone was observed a single time. V usage is TRBV4-2 and J usage is TRBJ1-4, with 7 positions matching TRBD1. V was pared by 0 bases and J by 0 bases, with 4 bases of the junction left unmatched. Germline V CDR1 and CDR2: LGHNA, YNFKEQ. The CDR3 is 17 amino acids. The CDR3 is CASSQDTQGATNEKLFF. The CDR3 DNA is TGTGCCAGCAGCCAAGATACTCAGGGGGCAACTAATGAAAAACTGTTTTTT.

A single count supports this clone. This chain connects TRBV28 to TRBJ1-1; tentatively, D is TRBD1 (6 bases). V shed 5 bases and J shed 0 bases, with 13 bases lying between them. The CDR3 sequence is 15 residues long. Germline-derived CDR1 and CDR2 are MDHEN and SYDVKM. The DNA for the CDR3 is TGTGCCAGCAGTCCGGGGGCCCATATGAACACTGAAGCTTTCTTT. Its translation is CASSPGAHMNTEAFF.

This clone was counted between two and nine times. This chain connects TRBV7-2 to TRBJ2-2, with D possibly called TRBD1 or TRBD2 (5 bases each). The V and J ends lost 2 bases and 1 base respectively, with 11 bases between them. Germline CDR1 SGHTA, CDR2 FQGNSA. The CDR3 extends over 16 amino acids. The CDR3 DNA follows: TGTGCCAGCAGCTTATTCCGGGACCGGAACACCGGGGAGCTGTTTTTT. Its protein product is CASSLFRDRNTGELFF.

The chain couples TRBV11-2 to TRBJ1-1; D unclear. Germline V gene lookup returns CDR1 SGHAT and CDR2 FQNNGV. Trimming removed 3 bases from V and 5 bases from J, with 13 bases in between. This CDR3 comprises 14 residues. CDR3 region: CASSLREGGTEAFF. The CDR3 DNA reads TGTGCCAGCAGCTTGCGGGAGGGAGGAACTGAAGCTTTCTTT.